This T cell receptor beta chain was retrieved from a study of blood T cell repertoires in COVID-19 (dated by TCRdb to the early 2020s). Regarding the complete study: Samples covering the acute and convalescent phases of COVID-19 were provided by collaborators in the United States, Italy and Spain. The material from the prospective study consisted of cDNA or gDNA derived from T cells, B-cell-depleted T cells, or PBMCs. The dataset comprised deeply sampled blood TCRbeta repertoires from subjects exposed to, actively infected with, or recovered from COVID-19. The repertoires were made available in a free public database intended to serve as a resource for research on the immune response to SARS-CoV-2. The samples were drawn from two sources: the first 160 participants of the ongoing ImmuneRACE study, and 1,000 to 1,500 subjects contributed by 6 global collaborators. The sample metadata nearly always contained a de-identified subject ID, COVID-19 status, age in years and sex. Where available, HLA class I and class II types were obtained from metadata supplied by the sample provider rather than from assay-based typing. Results and caveats for the whole study, not just this receptor: Clinical and demographic metadata were provided uncurated, with the amount varying by source and participant.

Trimming accounts for 6 bases at V and 3 bases at J, while the number of junction bases matched to no gene is 6. Including cysteine and phenylalanine, the CDR3 has 15 amino acids. Only CDR3 DNA remains: 45 bases, in frame from the first base. For CDR1 and CDR2, the germline V gene (reference sequence) lists MNHNY and SVGAGI. At one collaborating source in Seattle, patients were enrolled during active infection and were followed longitudinally through the course of disease. Collaborating institutions collected whole blood in K2EDTA tubes following their own protocols. Collaborator samples were shipped for TCRbeta analysis as frozen whole blood, isolated PBMCs, or DNA extracted from either sample type. The immunoSEQ Assay, a bias-controlled multiplex PCR, was used to amplify TCRbeta CDR3 regions from genomic DNA. The source study handled its data this way. Within the assay, amplification of reference gene primers was used to estimate how many nucleated cells each sample contained. To quantify the absolute abundance of each unique TCRbeta CDR3 rearrangement, sequence reads were collapsed and filtered. For each sample, productive Simpson clonality was calculated as the square root of Simpson's diversity index across productive rearrangements. This immuneACCESS table, as held by TCRdb, lists in-frame sequences with V and J called but not all clones. Of the missing ones, under half trace to an unresolved V gene in checked studies; the others have no known cause. V, J and clone size are taken as reported in that table, and D and trimming were inferred from the DNA itself. Recorded for this sample are roughly 220,000 clones; roughly 86% of them occurred a single time. The ten biggest clones cover 10% to 13% of the sample.

Worth noting for this clone: No antigen is known for it. The input lacks base qualities; no much larger clone sits a single base away.

The sequence joins TRBV6-6 to TRBJ2-7, with 12 bases matching TRBD2. The sequenced sample was peripheral blood. This TCR was sampled from a woman aged 45 to 65 with COVID-19, enrolled during active disease. The CDR3 corresponds to CASSQTSGGIYEQYF. The sequenced DNA: TGTGCCAGCAGCCAAACTAGCGGGGGGATCTACGAGCAGTACTTC.